The sequence of this T cell receptor beta chain was determined in a study of response to subunit inactivated influenza vaccine. Study-wide findings and caveats: Authors proposed each seasonal influenza vaccination draws in few new T cells.

This clonotype was seen more than once but under ten times. The antigen is undetermined. TCRdb recomputed calls from the RT-PCR reads with MiXCR, one row per CDR3 protein. This table has 450,000 to 500,000 distinct CDR3 sequences, approximately 9.9% appearing once. Looked up from germline, CDR1 is SEHNR and CDR2 is FQNEAQ (reference sequence). V lost 5 bases and J lost 5, with 24 bases in between. This CDR3 has 17 residues. This specimen consisted of PBMCs from blood, obtained roughly 46 days after vaccination. This receptor was taken from a man in his fifties or sixties who received an inactivated influenza vaccine. This sequence joins TRBV7-9 and TRBJ2-5; possible D gene TRBD2, 6 bases. CDR3 sequence: CASSPRTAVTGSETQYF. The CDR3, as DNA: TGTGCCAGCAGCCCCCGGACGGCAGTGACCGGGAGTGAGACCCAGTACTTC. The full variable domain, with the rest looked up from reference TRBV7-9 and TRBJ2-5, is DTGVSQNPRHKITKRGQNVTFRCDPISEHNRLYWYRQTLGQGPEFLTYFQNEAQLEKSRLLSDRFSAERPKGSFSTLEIQRTEQGDSAMYLCASSPRTAVTGSETQYFGPGTRLLVL.